The clone carrying this T cell receptor (beta chain) has only a few counts. This entry comes from a study of blood T cells in healthy people across ages. The CDR3 contains 16 residues. Between the trimmed V and J ends, which lost 0 bases and 4 bases, there was a span of 15 bases. CDR1 MGHDK and CDR2 SYGVNS come from the germline V gene. Next came a second PCR, run for about 6 to 12 cycles, which used a sample-barcoded 5' primer along with a J-beta primer mix. One entry per CDR3 protein results from TCRdb running MiXCR on the 5' RACE reads. Among around 1,100,000 distinct CDR3 sequences listed, around two fifths were seen once. Each donor had about 9.6 milliliters of peripheral blood drawn. Isolation per sample recovered at least 6 million PBMCs.

This clonotype originated in a man aged 18 to 35 in good health. Input material: blood. This sequence joins TRBV25-1 and TRBJ1-2; D is ambiguous. The CDR3 loop reads CASSEYIPGSFYGYTF. CDR3 bases: TGTGCCAGCAGTGAATATATCCCAGGCTCCTTCTATGGCTACACCTTC.